This entry describes one T cell receptor beta chain. The antigen remains undetermined. Produced via immunoSEQ multiplex PCR; TCRdb's table is partial and in-frame only. This table has approximately 56,000 clones, about 85% appearing once. Time point denoted: pretreatment peripheral blood. CDR3 length: 13 residues. Germline V lookup: CDR1 SGHAT, CDR2 FQNNGV. Trimming took 5 bases from V and 0 from J, leaving 7 bases between them. The entry originates in a study of PD-L1 blockade in urothelial cancer. Study at large: Patients initiated atezolizumab around 2014 at 1,200 mg intravenously every 3 weeks.

Overall study results and limits: Blood TCR clonality below the median before treatment was a predictor of better survival.

This TCR came from a man aged 65-85 years with urothelial cancer. The chain joins TRBV11-2 to TRBJ1-1; no firm D call. Sequences were derived from PBMCs, sampled around atezolizumab (anti-PD-L1) treatment. CDR3 nucleotides: TGTGCCAGCAGCCAACAAGTGAACACTGAAGCTTTCTTT. It is translated as CASSQQVNTEAFF. Variable domain in full (rest from reference TRBV11-2 and TRBJ1-1): EAGVAQSPRYKIIEKRQSVAFWCNPISGHATLYWYQQILGQGPKLLIQFQNNGVVDDSQLPKDRFSAERLKGVDSTLKIQPAKLEDSAVYLCASSQQVNTEAFFGQGTRLTVV.